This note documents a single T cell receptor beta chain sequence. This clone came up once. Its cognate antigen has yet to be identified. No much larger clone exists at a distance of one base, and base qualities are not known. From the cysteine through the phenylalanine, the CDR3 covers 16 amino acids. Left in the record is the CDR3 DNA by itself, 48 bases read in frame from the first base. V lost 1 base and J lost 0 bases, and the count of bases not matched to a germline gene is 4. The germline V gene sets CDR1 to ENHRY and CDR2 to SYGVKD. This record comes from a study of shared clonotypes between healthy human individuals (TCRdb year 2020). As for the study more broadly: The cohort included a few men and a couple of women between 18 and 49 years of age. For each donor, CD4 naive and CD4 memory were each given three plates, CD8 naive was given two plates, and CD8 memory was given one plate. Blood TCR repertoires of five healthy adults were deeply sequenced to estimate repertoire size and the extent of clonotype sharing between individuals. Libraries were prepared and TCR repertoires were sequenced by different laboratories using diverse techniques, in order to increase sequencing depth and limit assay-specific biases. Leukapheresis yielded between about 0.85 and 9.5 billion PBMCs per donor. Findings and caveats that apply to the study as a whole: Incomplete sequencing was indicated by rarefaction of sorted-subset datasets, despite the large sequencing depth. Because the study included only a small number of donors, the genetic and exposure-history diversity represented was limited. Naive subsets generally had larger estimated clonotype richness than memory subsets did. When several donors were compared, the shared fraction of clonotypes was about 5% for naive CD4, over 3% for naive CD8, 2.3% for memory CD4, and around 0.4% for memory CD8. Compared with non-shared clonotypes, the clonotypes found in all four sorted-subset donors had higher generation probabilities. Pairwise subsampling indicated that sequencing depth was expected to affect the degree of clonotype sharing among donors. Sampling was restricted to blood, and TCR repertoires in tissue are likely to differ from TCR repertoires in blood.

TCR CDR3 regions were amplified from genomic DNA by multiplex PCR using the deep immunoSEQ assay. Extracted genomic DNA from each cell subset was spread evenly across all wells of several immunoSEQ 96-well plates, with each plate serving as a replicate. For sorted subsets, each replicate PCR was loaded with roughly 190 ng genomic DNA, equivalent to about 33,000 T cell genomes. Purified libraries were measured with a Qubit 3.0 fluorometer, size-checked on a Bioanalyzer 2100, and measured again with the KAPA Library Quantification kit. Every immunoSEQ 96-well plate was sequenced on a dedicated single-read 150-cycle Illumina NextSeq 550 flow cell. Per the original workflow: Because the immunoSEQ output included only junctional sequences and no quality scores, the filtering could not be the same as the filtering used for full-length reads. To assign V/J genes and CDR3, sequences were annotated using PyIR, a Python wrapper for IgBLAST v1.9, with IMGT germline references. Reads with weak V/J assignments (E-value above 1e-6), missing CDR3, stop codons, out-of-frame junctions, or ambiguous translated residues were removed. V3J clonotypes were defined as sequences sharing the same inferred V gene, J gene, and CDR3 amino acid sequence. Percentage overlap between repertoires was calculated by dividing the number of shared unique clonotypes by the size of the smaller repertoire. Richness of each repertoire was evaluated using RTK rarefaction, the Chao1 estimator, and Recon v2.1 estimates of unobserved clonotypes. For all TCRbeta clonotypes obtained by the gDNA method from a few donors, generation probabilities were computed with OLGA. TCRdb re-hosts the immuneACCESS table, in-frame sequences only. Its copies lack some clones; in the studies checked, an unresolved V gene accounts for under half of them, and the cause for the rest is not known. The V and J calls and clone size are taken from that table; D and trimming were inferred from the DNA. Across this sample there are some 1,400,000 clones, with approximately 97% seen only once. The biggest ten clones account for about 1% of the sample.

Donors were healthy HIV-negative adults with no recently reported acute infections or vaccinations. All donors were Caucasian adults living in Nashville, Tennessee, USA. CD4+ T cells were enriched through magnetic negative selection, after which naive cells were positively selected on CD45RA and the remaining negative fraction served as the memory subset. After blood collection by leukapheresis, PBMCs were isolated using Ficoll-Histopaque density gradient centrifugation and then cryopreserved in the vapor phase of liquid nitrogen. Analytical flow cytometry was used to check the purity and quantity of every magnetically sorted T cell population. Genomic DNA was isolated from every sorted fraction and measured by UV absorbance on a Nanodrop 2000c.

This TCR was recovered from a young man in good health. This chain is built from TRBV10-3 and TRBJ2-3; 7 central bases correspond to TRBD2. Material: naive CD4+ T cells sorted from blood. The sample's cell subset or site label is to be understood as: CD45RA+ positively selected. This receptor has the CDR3 CAISEYGSGSTDTQYF. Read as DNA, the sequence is TGTGCCATCAGTGAGTACGGTAGCGGGAGCACAGATACGCAGTATTTT.